This is a list of T cell receptor beta chains from one sample in a study of blood T cell repertoires in COVID-19. Assay: immunoSEQ multiplex PCR; the TCRdb copy retains only in-frame clones and omits some. The sample contains about 330,000 clones, 75% to 90% of which appear only once. Sequenced input: PBMCs or T cells enriched from blood (not recorded which). Receptors were obtained from a man aged 30-40 years who had recovered from COVID-19. Both conserved end residues are part of each CDR3.

CDR3: CASSLWGHLSTDTQYF; J: TRBJ2-3; V: TRBV3-1/TRBV3-2
CDR3: CASSPQGTGPYEQYF; J: TRBJ2-7; V: TRBV18
CDR3: CASRGLQGDSQPQHF; J: TRBJ1-5; V: TRBV19
CDR3: CASSQAREEKLFF; J: TRBJ1-4; V: TRBV14
CDR3: CASSPTGITDTQYF; J: TRBJ2-3; V: TRBV18
CDR3: CASSIVGQGRQPQHF; J: TRBJ1-5; V: TRBV19
CDR3: CARGRGDRGERNQPQHF; J: TRBJ1-5; V: TRBV21-1
CDR3: CSASDKRNNSPLHF; J: TRBJ1-6; V: TRBV20-1
CDR3: CASSLGGPGELFF; J: TRBJ2-2; V: TRBV12-3/TRBV12-4
CDR3: CASSYSHISPLHF; J: TRBJ1-6; V: TRBV6-5
CDR3: CASSKDSRVWEKLFF; J: TRBJ1-4; V: TRBV4-1
CDR3: CASSFSQDLWQNTDTQYF; J: TRBJ2-3; V: TRBV27
CDR3: CATSDLLTGELFF; J: TRBJ2-2; V: TRBV24-1
CDR3: CASSRRGGQETQYF; J: TRBJ2-5; V: TRBV28
CDR3: CASSIDSLNTGELFF; J: TRBJ2-2; V: TRBV19
CDR3: CASSWRDTQYF; J: TRBJ2-3; V: TRBV5-4
CDR3: CASSDVGGGPRDTQYF; J: TRBJ2-3; V: TRBV10-2
CDR3: CASRDSPNQPQHF; J: TRBJ1-5; V: TRBV2
CDR3: CASSLAGDTQYF; J: TRBJ2-3; V: TRBV5-6